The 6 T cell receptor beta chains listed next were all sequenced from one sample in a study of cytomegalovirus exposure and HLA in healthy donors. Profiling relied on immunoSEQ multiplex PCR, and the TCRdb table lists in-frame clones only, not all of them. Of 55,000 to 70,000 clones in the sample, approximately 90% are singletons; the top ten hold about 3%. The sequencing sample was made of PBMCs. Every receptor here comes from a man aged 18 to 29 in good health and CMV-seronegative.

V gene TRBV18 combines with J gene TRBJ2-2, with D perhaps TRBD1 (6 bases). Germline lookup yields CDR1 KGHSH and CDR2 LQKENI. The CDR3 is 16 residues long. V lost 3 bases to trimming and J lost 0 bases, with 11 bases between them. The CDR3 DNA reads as TGTGCCAGCTCACCTGGGAAGGGGGCGAACACCGGGGAGCTGTTTTTT. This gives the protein CASSPGKGANTGELFF.

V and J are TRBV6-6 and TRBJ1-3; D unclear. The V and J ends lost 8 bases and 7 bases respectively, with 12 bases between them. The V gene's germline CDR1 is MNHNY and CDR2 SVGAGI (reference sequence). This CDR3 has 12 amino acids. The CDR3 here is CASWRNGNTIYF. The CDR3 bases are TGTGCCAGCTGGAGAAACGGGAACACCATATATTTT.

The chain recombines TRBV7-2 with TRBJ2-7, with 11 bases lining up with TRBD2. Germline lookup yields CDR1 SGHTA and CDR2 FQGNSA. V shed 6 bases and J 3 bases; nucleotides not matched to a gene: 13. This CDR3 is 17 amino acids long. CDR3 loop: CASSSRLGLAGFYEQYF. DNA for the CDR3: TGTGCCAGCAGTTCGAGACTAGGACTAGCGGGCTTCTACGAGCAGTACTTC.

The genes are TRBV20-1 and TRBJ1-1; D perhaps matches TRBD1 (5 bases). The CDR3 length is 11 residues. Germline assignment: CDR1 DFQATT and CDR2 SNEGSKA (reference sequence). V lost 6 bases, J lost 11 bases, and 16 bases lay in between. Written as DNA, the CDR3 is TGCAGTGCGCCCTGGGGGGGGAGGGCTTTCTTT. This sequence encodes CSAPWGGRAFF.

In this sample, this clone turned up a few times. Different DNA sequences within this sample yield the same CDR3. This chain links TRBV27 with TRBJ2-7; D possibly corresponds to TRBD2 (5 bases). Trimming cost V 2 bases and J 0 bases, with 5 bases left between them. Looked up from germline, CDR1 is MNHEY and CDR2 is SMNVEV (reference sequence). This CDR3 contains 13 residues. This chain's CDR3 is CASSLSGSYEQYF. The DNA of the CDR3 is TGTGCCAGCAGTTTAAGCGGCTCCTACGAGCAGTACTTC.

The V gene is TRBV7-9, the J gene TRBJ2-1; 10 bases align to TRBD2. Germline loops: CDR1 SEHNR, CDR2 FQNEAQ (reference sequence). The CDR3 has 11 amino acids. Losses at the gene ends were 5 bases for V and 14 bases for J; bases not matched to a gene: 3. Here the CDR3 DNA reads TGTGCCAGCAGCCAGGGACTAGCGAAGTTCTTC. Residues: CASSQGLAKFF.